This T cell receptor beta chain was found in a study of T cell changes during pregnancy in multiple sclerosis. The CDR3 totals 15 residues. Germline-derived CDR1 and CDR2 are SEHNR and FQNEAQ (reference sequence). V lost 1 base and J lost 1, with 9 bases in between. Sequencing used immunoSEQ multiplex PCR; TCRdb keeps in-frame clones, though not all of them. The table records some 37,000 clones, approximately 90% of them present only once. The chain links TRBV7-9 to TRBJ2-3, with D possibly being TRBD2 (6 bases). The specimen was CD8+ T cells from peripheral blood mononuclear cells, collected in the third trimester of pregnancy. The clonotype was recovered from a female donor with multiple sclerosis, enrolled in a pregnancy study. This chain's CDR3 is CASSLEAGRTDTQYF. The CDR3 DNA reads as TGTGCCAGCAGCTTAGAGGCGGGGCGCACAGATACGCAGTATTTT.